This T cell receptor beta chain was observed in a study of control samples from healthy donors and cancer patients. Clones were sequenced by immunoSEQ multiplex PCR, and TCRdb holds only the in-frame ones, with some missing. The table lists 75,000 to 100,000 clones, 70% to 90% of them singletons. The CDR3 is made up of 14 amino acids. Germline loops: CDR1 DFQATT, CDR2 SNEGSKA (reference sequence). V was pared by 3 bases and J by 0 bases, with 5 bases of the junction left unmatched. This clonotype was obtained from a woman aged 50 to 60 in good health. The rearrangement links TRBV20-1 to TRBJ2-7, with 7 nucleotides matching TRBD1. Sequenced material: blood. The CDR3 nucleotides read TGCAGTGCTAGTTCTCGGGACAGCTCCTACGAGCAGTACTTC. Translating gives CSASSRDSSYEQYF.